This TCR beta chain was profiled in a study of blood T cell repertoires in COVID-19. Whole-study context: From T cells, B-cell-depleted T cells, or PBMCs came the material, which was cDNA or gDNA.

Germline lookup yields CDR1 MGHRA and CDR2 YSYEKL. This CDR3 has 17 residues. V lost 3 bases, J lost 1 base, and 18 bases lay in between. Original processing methods: How many nucleated cells were present was estimated from reference gene primer amplification. Sequencing was performed with immunoSEQ multiplex PCR; in TCRdb, only in-frame clones are kept and a portion is missing. V, J and clone size were drawn from that table, and D and trimming were deduced from the DNA. The sample has 350,000 to 450,000 clones; roughly 90% are singletons. This chain links TRBV4-1 with TRBJ1-1, with unresolved D. Sequencing input: PBMCs or T cells enriched from blood (not recorded which). This TCR derives from a woman in her 40s who had been exposed to COVID-19. The CDR3 nucleotides read TGCGCCAGCAGCCAGACCCGGGTCCAGTTATCGAACACTGAAGCTTTCTTT. This translates into CASSQTRVQLSNTEAFF.